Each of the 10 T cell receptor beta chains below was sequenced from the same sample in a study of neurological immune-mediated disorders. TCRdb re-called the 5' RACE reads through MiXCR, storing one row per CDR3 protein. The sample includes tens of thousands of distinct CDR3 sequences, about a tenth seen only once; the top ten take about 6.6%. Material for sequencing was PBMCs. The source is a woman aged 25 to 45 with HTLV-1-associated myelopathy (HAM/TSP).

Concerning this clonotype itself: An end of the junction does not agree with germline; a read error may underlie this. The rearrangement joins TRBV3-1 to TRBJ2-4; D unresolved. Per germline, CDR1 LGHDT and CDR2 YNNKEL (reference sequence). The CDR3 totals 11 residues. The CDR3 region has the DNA TGTGCCAGCAGCCAAGGGGCCAGACCCTTCTTC. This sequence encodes CASSQGARPFF.

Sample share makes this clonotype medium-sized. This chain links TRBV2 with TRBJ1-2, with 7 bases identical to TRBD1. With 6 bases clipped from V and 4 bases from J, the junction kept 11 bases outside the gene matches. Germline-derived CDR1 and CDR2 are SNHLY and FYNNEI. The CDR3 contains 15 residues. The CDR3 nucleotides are TGTGCCAGCAGCGACCAAGGACAGGCCGCCTATGGCTACACCTTC. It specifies CASSDQGQAAYGYTF.

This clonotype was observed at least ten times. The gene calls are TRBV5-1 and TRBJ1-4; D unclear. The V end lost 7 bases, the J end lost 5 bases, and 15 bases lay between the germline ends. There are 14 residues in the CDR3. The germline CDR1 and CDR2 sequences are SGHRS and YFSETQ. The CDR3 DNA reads TGCGCCAGCCGTCCCGGGCCAAAAAATGAAAAACTGTTTTTT. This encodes CASRPGPKNEKLFF.

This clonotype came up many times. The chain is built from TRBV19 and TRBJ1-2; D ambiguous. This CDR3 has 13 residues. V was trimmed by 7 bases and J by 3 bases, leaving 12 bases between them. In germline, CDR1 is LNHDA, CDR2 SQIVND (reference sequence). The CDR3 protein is CASTSRHDYGYTF. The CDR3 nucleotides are TGTGCCAGTACCTCCCGACACGACTATGGCTACACCTTC. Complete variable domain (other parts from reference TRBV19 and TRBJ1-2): DGGITQSPKYLFRKEGQNVTLSCEQNLNHDAMYWYRQDPGQGLRLIYYSQIVNDFQKGDIAEGYSVSREKKESFPLTVTSAQKNPTAFYLCASTSRHDYGYTFGSGTRLTVV.

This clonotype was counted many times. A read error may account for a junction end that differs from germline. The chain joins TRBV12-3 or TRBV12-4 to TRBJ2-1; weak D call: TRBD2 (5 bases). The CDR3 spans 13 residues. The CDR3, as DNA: TGTGCCAGCACCAAGGACTCCTTCAATGAGCAGTTCTTC. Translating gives CASTKDSFNEQFF.

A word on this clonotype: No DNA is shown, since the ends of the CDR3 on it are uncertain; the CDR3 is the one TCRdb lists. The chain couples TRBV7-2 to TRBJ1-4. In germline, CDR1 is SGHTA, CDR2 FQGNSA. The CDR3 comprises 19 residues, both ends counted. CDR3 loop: CASSFYICSASRAREKLFF.

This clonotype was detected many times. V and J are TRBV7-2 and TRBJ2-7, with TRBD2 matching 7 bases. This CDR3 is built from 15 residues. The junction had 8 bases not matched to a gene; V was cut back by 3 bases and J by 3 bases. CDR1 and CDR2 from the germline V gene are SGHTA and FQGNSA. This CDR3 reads CASSLSGAILYEQYF. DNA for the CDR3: TGTGCCAGCAGCTTGAGCGGGGCGATTCTCTACGAGCAGTACTTC.

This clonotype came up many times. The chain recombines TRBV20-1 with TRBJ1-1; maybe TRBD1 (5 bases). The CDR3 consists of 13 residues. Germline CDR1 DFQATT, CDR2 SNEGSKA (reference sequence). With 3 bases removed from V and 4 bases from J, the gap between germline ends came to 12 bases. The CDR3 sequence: CSARAGSSTEAFF. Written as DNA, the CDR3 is TGCAGTGCTAGGGCAGGGAGCTCCACTGAAGCTTTCTTT.

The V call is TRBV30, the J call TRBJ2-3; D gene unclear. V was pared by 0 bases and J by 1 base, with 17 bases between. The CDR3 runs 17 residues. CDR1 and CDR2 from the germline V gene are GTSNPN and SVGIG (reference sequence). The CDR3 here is CAWSVYGPPVGTDTQYF. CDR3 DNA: TGTGCCTGGAGTGTATACGGGCCCCCGGTGGGCACAGATACGCAGTATTTT.

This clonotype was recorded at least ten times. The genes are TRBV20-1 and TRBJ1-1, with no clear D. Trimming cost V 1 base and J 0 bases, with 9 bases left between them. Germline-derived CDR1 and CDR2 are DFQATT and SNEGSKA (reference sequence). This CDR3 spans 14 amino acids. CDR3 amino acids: CSARGPAMNTEAFF. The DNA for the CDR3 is TGCAGTGCTAGAGGTCCAGCCATGAACACTGAAGCTTTCTTT.